Below are 20 T cell receptor beta chains sequenced from a single sample in a study of blood T cell repertoires in COVID-19. Repertoires were generated with immunoSEQ multiplex PCR, while TCRdb's copy carries only in-frame clones and drops some. The sample lists over 200,000 clones, about 86% seen once, with approximately 8.6% in the top ten. The sequenced sample consisted of peripheral blood. The source of these receptors is a man aged 40-49 years with active or convalescent COVID-19.

The chain carries TRBV9 and TRBJ1-2; the match to TRBD1 covers 10 bases. J lost 8 bases, V lost 0 bases, and 7 bases had no gene match. The CDR3 covers 15 residues. Germline V CDR1 and CDR2: SGDLS, YYNGEE. The CDR3: CASSVDVGTGEGYTF. CDR3 coding DNA: TGTGCCAGCAGCGTAGACGTTGGGACAGGGGAAGGCTACACCTTC.

The gene calls are TRBV7-9 and TRBJ1-6; D ambiguous. Germline CDR1 SEHNR, CDR2 FQNEAQ (reference sequence). This CDR3 has 10 residues. Trimming removed 8 bases from V and 7 bases from J, with 3 bases in between. This CDR3 reads CASANSPLHF. For the CDR3, the DNA is TGTGCCAGCGCGAATTCACCCCTCCACTTT.

As to this clone: An end of the junction does not agree with germline; a read error may underlie this. The genes are TRBV15 and TRBJ2-3; 13 bases map to TRBD2. CDR3 length: 19 amino acids. CDR1 is LNHNV, CDR2 YYDKDF, per germline (reference sequence). This chain's CDR3 is CATSRDSWAGTSGKDMQYF. The CDR3 nucleotides are TGTGCCACCAGCAGAGATTCCTGGGCGGGGACTAGCGGGAAGGATATGCAGTATTTT.

This clone occurred a few times. This chain joins TRBV3-1 (or the pseudogene TRBV3-2) and TRBJ2-1; D is perhaps TRBD1 (5 bases). The CDR3 loop spans 16 amino acids. V was pared by 4 bases and J by 9 bases, with 22 bases between. The germline gives CDR1 LGHDT, CDR2 YNNKEL (reference sequence). The CDR3 loop reads CASSPPGSGAKFEQFF. The CDR3 DNA is TGTGCCAGCAGCCCACCGGGCAGTGGGGCAAAGTTTGAGCAGTTCTTC.

The V and J genes are TRBV5-1 and TRBJ1-5; 8 positions agree with TRBD1. CDR1 is SGHRS and CDR2 is YFSETQ in the germline V gene. The CDR3 is 15 amino acids. Losses at the gene ends were 4 bases for V and 6 bases for J; bases not matched to a gene: 9. The CDR3 protein is CASSPRTGSGQPQHF. In DNA form, the CDR3 reads TGCGCCAGCAGCCCCCGGACAGGGTCGGGTCAGCCCCAGCATTTT.

This chain uses TRBV5-1 with TRBJ1-1, with 7 bases that match TRBD1. The germline V gene encodes CDR1 SGHRS and CDR2 YFSETQ. V trimming: 0 bases; J trimming: 5 bases; junction bases outside the gene matches: 4. The CDR3 spans 14 residues. CDR3 in DNA: TGCGCCAGCAGCTTGGAAGACAGGGTAACTGAAGCTTTCTTT. This sequence encodes CASSLEDRVTEAFF.

J is TRBJ2-2 and V is TRBV9, with D tentatively TRBD1 (6 bases). The CDR3 has 13 residues. CDR1 and CDR2 from the germline V gene are SGDLS and YYNGEE. Trimming pared 10 bases from V and 2 bases from J, leaving 12 bases between. The CDR3 DNA reads TGTGCCTCGACAGGAACCAACACCGGGGAGCTGTTTTTT. Translation gives CASTGTNTGELFF.

The J gene is TRBJ1-1, the V gene TRBV2; 7 bases align to TRBD1. The CDR3 runs 16 residues. Germline CDR1 is SNHLY and CDR2 is FYNNEI. V was clipped by 3 bases and J by 4 bases; unmatched bases: 11. Here the CDR3 reads CASSDVGGAWGTEAFF. The CDR3 DNA is TGTGCCAGCAGTGATGTAGGGGGCGCCTGGGGCACTGAAGCTTTCTTT.

The chain recombines TRBV7-3 with TRBJ2-6; D not certain. Germline CDR1 SGHTA, CDR2 FQGTGA. The CDR3 sequence is 19 residues long. Trimming pared 2 bases from V and 0 bases from J, leaving 17 bases between. The CDR3 here is CASSLYPPSRYSGANVLTF. As DNA, the CDR3 is TGTGCCAGCAGCTTATATCCCCCCTCCAGGTACTCTGGGGCCAACGTCCTGACTTTC.

The V gene is TRBV6-5, the J gene TRBJ2-6; a weak D match, TRBD1 (5 bases). Germline V gene sequence: CDR1 MNHEY, CDR2 SVGAGI. The CDR3 is made up of 14 amino acids. The ends were cut back, 0 bases at V and 8 bases at J, with 8 bases in the middle. CDR3 protein: CASSYSQATNVLTF. CDR3 DNA sequence: TGTGCCAGCAGTTACTCACAGGCGACCAACGTCCTGACTTTC.

J is TRBJ2-7 and V is TRBV7-9; tentatively, D is TRBD2 (6 bases). CDR1 is SEHNR and CDR2 is FQNEAQ in the germline V gene (reference sequence). This CDR3 has 15 residues. Trimming took 5 bases from V and 3 from J, leaving 17 bases between them. CDR3 in amino acids: CASSPETGLFYEQYF. CDR3 nucleotide sequence: TGTGCCAGCAGCCCCGAGACGGGACTCTTCTACGAGCAGTACTTC.

J is TRBJ2-6 and V is TRBV6-5, with D hard to call. CDR3 length: 15 amino acids. CDR1 is MNHEY and CDR2 is SVGAGI in the germline V gene. V was clipped by 5 bases and J by 0 bases, with 8 bases between them. This CDR3 is CASSTVTSGANVLTF. As DNA, the CDR3 is TGTGCCAGCAGTACGGTTACCTCTGGGGCCAACGTCCTGACTTTC.

The chain carries TRBV3-1 (or the pseudogene TRBV3-2) and TRBJ1-2, with D perhaps TRBD1 (5 bases). Germline assignment: CDR1 LGHDT and CDR2 YNNKEL (reference sequence). This CDR3 contains 13 residues. Trimming pared 3 bases from V and 5 bases from J, leaving 10 bases between. For the CDR3, the DNA is TGTGCCAGCAGCCAGGGCGGACAATATGGCTACACCTTC. Its protein product is CASSQGGQYGYTF.

The V and J genes are TRBV24-1 and TRBJ2-7; 11 nucleotides align to TRBD2. V gave up 4 bases and J gave up 3 bases; unmatched junction bases: 7. The CDR3 contains 16 residues. Looked up from germline, CDR1 is KGHDR and CDR2 is SFDVKD. The CDR3 region is CATSDPGTSGRYEQYF. CDR3 DNA: TGTGCCACCAGTGACCCAGGGACTAGCGGACGCTACGAGCAGTACTTC.

This clone was picked up one time. The V call is TRBV5-1, the J call TRBJ2-2; 11 bases fit TRBD2. The CDR3 runs 17 residues. Germline CDR1 reads SGHRS; CDR2 reads YFSETQ. Losses at the gene ends were 2 bases for V and 0 bases for J; bases not matched to a gene: 3. The CDR3 bases are TGCGCCAGCAGCTTAGGACTAGCGGGCTCGAACACCGGGGAGCTGTTTTTT. Amino acid sequence: CASSLGLAGSNTGELFF.

The chain carries TRBV23-1 and TRBJ2-3; D perhaps matches TRBD1 (6 bases). TRBV23-1 is sorted into the ORF group, with uncertain function. The CDR3 consists of 16 residues. The V and J ends lost 7 bases and 4 bases respectively, with 21 bases between them. CDR3 nucleotide sequence: TGCGCCAGCACAATCGACAGGAATTCTTTTTCAGATACGCAGTATTTT. Its translation: CASTIDRNSFSDTQYF.

The rearrangement uses TRBV7-9 and TRBJ2-5; D is possibly TRBD2 (6 bases). CDR1 and CDR2 from the germline V gene are SEHNR and FQNEAQ (reference sequence). The germline V and J ends were trimmed by 5 bases and 4 bases, with 20 bases remaining between them. This CDR3 is built from 16 residues. CDR3 residues: CASSQPGSSPTETQYF. For the CDR3, the DNA is TGTGCCAGCAGCCAACCCGGGAGTTCGCCTACAGAGACCCAGTACTTC.

This sequence joins TRBV7-3 and TRBJ1-1; D may be TRBD1 (6 bases). Deletions cut 2 bases from V and 4 bases from J, with 8 bases between. Germline values: CDR1 SGHTA, CDR2 FQGTGA. The CDR3 runs to 13 residues. The CDR3 protein is CASSLARGTEAFF. In DNA, the CDR3 is TGTGCCAGCAGCTTAGCCAGGGGCACTGAAGCTTTCTTT.

This rearrangement joins TRBV6-1 to TRBJ2-3; 12 bases map to TRBD2. The V gene's germline CDR1 is MNHNS and CDR2 SASEGT. The junction had 3 bases not matched to a gene; V was cut back by 2 bases and J by 3 bases. This CDR3 has 16 amino acids. CDR3 loop: CASSEKLAGGTDTQYF. CDR3 DNA sequence: TGTGCCAGCAGTGAAAAACTAGCGGGGGGTACAGATACGCAGTATTTT.

The CDR3 DNA sequence: TGTGCCAGCAGGGACAGGGGGGGGAGTTCACCCCTCCACTTT. Translating it yields CASRDRGGSSPLHF. The chain carries TRBV28 and TRBJ1-6, with 10 nucleotides matching TRBD1. The CDR3 sequence is 14 residues long. In germline, CDR1 is MDHEN, CDR2 SYDVKM. The J segment lost 9 bases and the V segment lost 6 bases, leaving 5 bases of the junction unmatched.